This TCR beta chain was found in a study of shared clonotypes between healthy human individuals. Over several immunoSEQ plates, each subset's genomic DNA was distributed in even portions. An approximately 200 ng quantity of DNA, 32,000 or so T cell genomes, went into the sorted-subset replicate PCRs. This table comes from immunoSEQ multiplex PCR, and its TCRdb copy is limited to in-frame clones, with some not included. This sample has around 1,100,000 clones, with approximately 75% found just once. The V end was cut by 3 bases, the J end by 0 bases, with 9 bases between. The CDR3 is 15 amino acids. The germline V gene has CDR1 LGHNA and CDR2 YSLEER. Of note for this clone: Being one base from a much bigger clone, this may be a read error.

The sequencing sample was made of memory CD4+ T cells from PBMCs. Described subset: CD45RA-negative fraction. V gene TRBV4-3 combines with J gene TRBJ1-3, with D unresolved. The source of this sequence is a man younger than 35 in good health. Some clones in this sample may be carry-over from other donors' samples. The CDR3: CASSQTCSSGNTIYF. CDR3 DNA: TGCGCCAGCAGCCAGACCTGTAGCTCTGGAAACACCATATATTTT.